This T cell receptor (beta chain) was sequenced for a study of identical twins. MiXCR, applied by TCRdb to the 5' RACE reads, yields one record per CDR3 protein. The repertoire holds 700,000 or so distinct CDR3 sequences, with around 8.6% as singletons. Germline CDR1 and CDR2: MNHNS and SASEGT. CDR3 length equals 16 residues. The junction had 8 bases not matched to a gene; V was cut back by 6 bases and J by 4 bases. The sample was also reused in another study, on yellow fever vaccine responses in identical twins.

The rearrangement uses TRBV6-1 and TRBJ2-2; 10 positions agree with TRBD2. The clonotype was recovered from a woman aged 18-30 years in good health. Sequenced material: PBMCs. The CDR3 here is CASSTPAGGPTGELFF. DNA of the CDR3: TGTGCCAGCAGCACCCCAGCGGGGGGGCCCACCGGGGAGCTGTTTTTT.